The 32 T cell receptor beta chains below come from one sample, sequenced in a study of immune characterization of retroperitoneal liposarcoma. TCRdb itself ran the PCR reads through MiXCR, one entry per CDR3 protein. The sample consists of about 3,200 distinct CDR3 sequences, approximately 39% of them appearing once. Input material: tumor tissue. Source of these receptors: a male donor with retroperitoneal liposarcoma.

The V and J genes are TRBV6-5 and TRBJ2-1; 8 bases line up with TRBD1. V shed 0 bases and J 9 bases; nucleotides not matched to a gene: 4. Germline CDR1 reads MNHEY; CDR2 reads SVGAGI. CDR3 length: 14 amino acids. CDR3: CASSYSPGGSEQFF. CDR3 coding DNA: TGTGCCAGCAGTTACTCGCCAGGGGGCAGTGAGCAGTTCTTC.

This clonotype qualifies as large. The chain recombines TRBV6-1 with TRBJ2-7; 7 bases agree with TRBD1. V trimming: 6 bases; J trimming: 0 bases; junction bases outside the gene matches: 5. Germline CDR1 is MNHNS and CDR2 is SASEGT. The CDR3 totals 14 residues. The CDR3 DNA reads as TGTGCCAGCAGGCACAGGGGCGACTCCTACGAGCAGTACTTC. This codes for CASRHRGDSYEQYF.

The gene calls are TRBV6-1 and TRBJ2-3, with TRBD2 matching over 10 bases. The ends lost 8 bases at V and 4 bases at J; junction bases unmatched: 9. CDR1 and CDR2 (germline): MNHNS, SASEGT. This CDR3 region has 15 residues. The CDR3 reads CASELSGGISDTQYF. The CDR3 DNA follows: TGTGCCAGCGAACTTAGCGGGGGGATTTCAGATACGCAGTATTTT.

The chain links TRBV5-1 to TRBJ2-1, with a possible D match to TRBD2 (5 bases). TRBJ2-5 explains the end of the DNA better; the J call may be wrong. Germline V gives CDR1 SGHRS, CDR2 YFSETQ. The CDR3 is made up of 15 amino acids. In nucleotides, the CDR3 is TGCGCCAGCAGCTTGGCGGGGTCCCTCCAAGAGACCCAGTACTTC. Its protein is CASSLAGSLQETQYF.

The chain uses TRBV11-1 and TRBJ2-1; D assignment may be TRBD1 or TRBD2 (6 bases each). Deletions cut 7 bases from V and 6 bases from J, with 16 bases between. The CDR3 is made up of 14 amino acids. CDR1 and CDR2 (germline): SGHAT, FQDESV (reference sequence). The CDR3 DNA follows: TGTGCCAGCACATACGGGACGGGGGCCAATGAGCAGTTCTTC. This encodes CASTYGTGANEQFF.

This rearrangement joins TRBV7-8 to TRBJ2-1, with D unresolved. V was trimmed by 5 bases and J by 8 bases, leaving 22 bases between them. Germline V gene lookup returns CDR1 SGHVS and CDR2 FQNEAQ. The CDR3 has 16 residues. CDR3 region: CASSPLNRPKLDEQFF. The CDR3 DNA is TGTGCCAGCAGCCCACTCAACAGACCTAAGCTCGATGAGCAGTTCTTC.

This clonotype was recorded a few times. DNA for the CDR3: TGTGCCAGCAGTCAGGCCCTGAGGAACGAGCAGTACTTC. This codes for CASSQALRNEQYF. The chain carries TRBV6-1 and TRBJ2-1, with D unclear. The better agreement between TRBJ2-7 and the DNA end casts doubt on the J call. The CDR3 extends over 13 amino acids. Germline CDR1 MNHNS, CDR2 SASEGT.

This sequence joins TRBV4-1 and TRBJ2-7; D might be TRBD1 (6 bases). Germline CDR1 reads MGHRA; CDR2 reads YSYEKL. Trimming pared 1 base from V and 3 bases from J, leaving 19 bases between. The CDR3 sequence is 17 residues long. The CDR3: CASSQVSGTQYFYEQYF. The CDR3 nucleotides are TGCGCCAGCAGCCAAGTCTCCGGGACACAGTACTTCTACGAGCAGTACTTC.

A note on this clonotype: One end of the junction does not line up with germline, which may come from a read error. The J gene is TRBJ2-1, the V gene TRBV7-8; the match to TRBD2 covers 10 bases. The CDR3 extends over 14 amino acids. The germline CDR1 and CDR2 sequences are SGHVS and FQNEAQ. The CDR3 coding sequence is TGTACCAGCAGCTCCGGGACTAGCGTCTACGAGCAGTTCTTC. Translated, it gives CTSSSGTSVYEQFF.

V gene TRBV11-1 combines with J gene TRBJ2-1; D is unresolved. Germline assignment: CDR1 SGHAT and CDR2 FQDESV (reference sequence). The V and J ends lost 5 bases and 10 bases respectively, with 18 bases between them. The CDR3 runs to 14 residues. CDR3 region: CASSVPGYSGEQFF. CDR3 DNA sequence: TGTGCCAGCAGCGTACCCGGGTACTCTGGAGAGCAGTTCTTC.

In its sample, this clonotype was seen many times. This chain joins TRBV5-5 and TRBJ2-3; D may be TRBD2 (6 bases). The CDR3 has 14 amino acids. Deletions cut 3 bases from V and 6 bases from J, with 14 bases between. The germline V gene has CDR1 SGHKS and CDR2 YYEKEE (reference sequence). In DNA form, the CDR3 reads TGTGCCAGCAGCTACGGGAGTGGGGGGGATACGCAGTATTTT. Its translation is CASSYGSGGDTQYF. The entire variable domain, with the rest obtained from reference TRBV5-5 and TRBJ2-3, is as follows: DAGVTQSPTHLIKTRGQQVTLRCSPISGHKSVSWYQQVLGQGPQFIFQYYEKEERGRGNFPDRFSARQFPNYSSELNVNALLLGDSALYLCASSYGSGGDTQYFGPGTRLTVL.

This clonotype is termed medium-sized. The V gene is TRBV6-6, the J gene TRBJ2-1; 9 bases fit TRBD2. CDR1 and CDR2 from the germline V gene are MNHNY and SVGAGI (reference sequence). With 0 bases clipped from V and 4 bases from J, the junction kept 4 bases outside the gene matches. The CDR3 is 16 amino acids. The CDR3 coding sequence is TGTGCCAGCAGTTACTCGCCGACTAGCGGTTACAATGAGCAGTTCTTC. This codes for CASSYSPTSGYNEQFF.

This clonotype was picked up a small number of times. The V call is TRBV6-1, the J call TRBJ2-3, with a tentative D call TRBD1 (6 bases). The CDR3 is 15 residues long. CDR1 and CDR2 from the germline V gene are MNHNS and SASEGT. V was pared by 1 base and J by 1 base, with 9 bases between. The CDR3 here is CASSEVKGGTDTQYF. The CDR3 nucleotides read TGTGCCAGCAGTGAAGTCAAGGGGGGCACAGATACGCAGTATTTT.

This clonotype is medium-sized by share. V is TRBV7-3 and J is TRBJ2-1, with D possibly called TRBD1 or TRBD2 (6 bases each). The ends were cut back, 5 bases at V and 3 bases at J, with 17 bases in the middle. This CDR3 has 16 amino acids. Germline CDR1 and CDR2: SGHTA and FQGTGA. CDR3 residues: CASSPGGFEDYNEQFF. Here the CDR3 DNA reads TGTGCCAGCAGCCCCGGGGGCTTCGAAGACTACAATGAGCAGTTCTTC.

The CDR3 sequence: CASTLRGQGASDTGELFF. As DNA, the CDR3 is TGTGCCAGCACTCTTCGGGGACAGGGGGCTTCTGACACCGGGGAGCTGTTTTTT. This chain joins TRBV6-8 and TRBJ2-2; 12 bases agree with TRBD1. The CDR3 loop spans 18 amino acids. Germline assignment: CDR1 MNHGY and CDR2 SAAAGT. The V gene end was trimmed by 7 bases and the J gene end by 3 bases; junction bases not matched to a gene: 12.

The chain couples TRBV6-1 to TRBJ2-3; the D is unclear. The CDR3 loop spans 14 amino acids. Trimming left V 6 bases short and J 5 bases short, with 15 bases between. The germline V gene encodes CDR1 MNHNS and CDR2 SASEGT. The CDR3 DNA sequence: TGTGCCAGCAGCCCCCGCTTCGGGCGAGATACGCAGTATTTT. It yields the protein CASSPRFGRDTQYF.

This chain links TRBV19 with TRBJ2-1; tentatively, D is TRBD2 (5 bases). The germline V and J ends were trimmed by 5 bases and 6 bases, with 14 bases remaining between them. The CDR3 consists of 14 residues. CDR1 is LNHDA and CDR2 is SQIVND in the germline V gene (reference sequence). DNA of the CDR3: TGTGCCAGTAGTTCCCTTAGCGCGAGCAATGAGCAGTTCTTC. Protein: CASSSLSASNEQFF.

In this sample, this clonotype turned up many times. The chain employs TRBV6-1 and TRBJ2-1, with TRBD1 identical over 7 bases. V lost 6 bases, J lost 4 bases, and 3 bases stayed unmatched. This CDR3 has 13 amino acids. Looked up from germline, CDR1 is MNHNS and CDR2 is SASEGT. CDR3 residues: CASRPGQYNEQFF. Written as DNA, the CDR3 is TGTGCCAGCAGGCCGGGACAGTACAATGAGCAGTTCTTC.

In regard to this clonotype: A much larger clone sits a single nucleotide away, making a read error possible. The chain couples TRBV6-1 to TRBJ2-1, with TRBD1 matching 10 bases. The CDR3 has 15 residues. V was pared by 7 bases and J by 10 bases, with 13 bases of the junction left unmatched. The germline gives CDR1 MNHNS, CDR2 SASEGT. The chain's CDR3 is CASTYGGQGSYEQFF. The CDR3 DNA follows: TGTGCCAGCACTTACGGGGGACAGGGGTCCTACGAGCAGTTCTTC.

The chain combines TRBV10-2 with TRBJ2-2; the D gene is possibly TRBD2 (6 bases). Germline loops: CDR1 WSHSY, CDR2 SAAADI. This CDR3 region has 10 residues. Trimming took 8 bases from V and 11 from J, leaving 9 bases between them. CDR3 amino acids: CASGGGELFF. The DNA of the CDR3 is TGCGCCAGCGGGGGAGGAGAGCTGTTTTTT.

Relative to its sample, this clonotype is medium-sized. The chain couples TRBV7-2 to TRBJ2-5, with 10 bases that match TRBD2. The CDR3 is 15 residues long. J gave up 5 bases and V 1 base, and 4 bases lay outside the gene matches. Per germline, CDR1 SGHTA and CDR2 FQGNSA. CDR3 in amino acids: CASSLGTSGYETQYF. The CDR3 bases are TGTGCCAGCAGCTTAGGGACTAGCGGTTACGAGACCCAGTACTTC.

The rearrangement uses TRBV6-1 and TRBJ2-3; TRBD1 might be the D (6 bases). Germline lookup yields CDR1 MNHNS and CDR2 SASEGT. The CDR3 is made up of 16 amino acids. V lost 6 bases and J lost 7, with 23 bases in between. The CDR3 nucleotides read TGTGCCAGCAGAATCGACCGGGACACATCCCACTATACGCAGTATTTT. It is translated as CASRIDRDTSHYTQYF.

Comment on this clonotype: A much larger clone differs by one base, so this may be a read error. No conserved phenylalanine or tryptophan is present at the end of the CDR3, so a read error is the likely explanation. The rearrangement uses TRBV7-2 and TRBJ2-4; D is unclear. With 4 bases removed from V and 13 bases from J, the gap between germline ends came to 11 bases. The CDR3 covers 11 residues. CDR1 is SGHTA and CDR2 is FQGNSA in the germline V gene. The CDR3 nucleotides read TGTGCCAGCAGCTCGTATAATGAGCAGTACTGC. It encodes CASSSYNEQYC.

The chain uses TRBV12-3 or TRBV12-4 and TRBJ2-1; D is possibly TRBD2 (5 bases). Trimming stripped 5 bases from V and 8 bases from J, with 16 bases between. The CDR3 runs to 14 residues. In DNA form, the CDR3 reads TGTGCCAGCAGTGACGCGGGCCTTAGTTATGAGCAGTTCTTC. It translates to CASSDAGLSYEQFF.

This clonotype was detected only a few times. V is TRBV7-6 and J is TRBJ2-1; 9 nucleotides align to TRBD1. Germline V gives CDR1 SGHVS, CDR2 FNYEAQ. The CDR3 contains 15 residues. The J segment lost 13 bases and the V segment lost 5 bases, leaving 15 bases of the junction unmatched. The CDR3: CASSPDRGMGETQFF. CDR3 nucleotide sequence: TGTGCCAGCAGCCCGGACAGGGGTATGGGGGAGACCCAGTTCTTC.

V and J are TRBV12-3 or TRBV12-4 and TRBJ2-1; D uncertain. The last part of the DNA fits TRBJ2-7 better; the J call may be wrong. The CDR3 covers 14 residues. The CDR3 spells CASSLGRVSYEQYF. The DNA of the CDR3 is TGTGCCAGCAGTTTGGGCAGAGTCTCCTACGAGCAGTACTTC.

The J gene is TRBJ1-3, the V gene TRBV19; D gene ambiguous. Trimming took off 5 bases at V and 2 bases at J, with 13 bases between the two ends. CDR1 and CDR2 from the germline V gene are LNHDA and SQIVND (reference sequence). This CDR3 region has 15 residues. The CDR3 bases are TGTGCCAGTAGTCCTCATAGGGTGGCTGGAAACACCATATATTTT. Amino acids: CASSPHRVAGNTIYF.

The chain is built from TRBV6-5 and TRBJ2-5; no firm D call. Matching the DNA end better, TRBJ2-1 makes the J call doubtful. This CDR3 spans 11 amino acids. CDR1 and CDR2 from the germline V gene are MNHEY and SVGAGI. CDR3 nucleotides: TGTGCCAGCAGTTATGGGAATGAGCAGTTCTTC. Residues: CASSYGNEQFF.

This rearrangement joins TRBV6-1 to TRBJ2-1, with D perhaps assigned TRBD1 or TRBD2 (6 bases each). The CDR3 runs to 17 residues. The V gene's germline CDR1 is MNHNS and CDR2 SASEGT. Trimming left V 3 bases short and J 13 bases short, with 28 bases between. This CDR3 reads CASSDNLGGADPKAQFF. DNA of the CDR3: TGTGCCAGCAGTGATAATTTGGGGGGCGCGGACCCGAAGGCCCAGTTCTTC.

The chain has TRBV6-1 and TRBJ2-1; weak D call: TRBD1 (5 bases). V dropped 6 bases and J dropped 10 bases, with 19 bases sitting between them. This CDR3 comprises 14 residues. Germline CDR1 MNHNS, CDR2 SASEGT. The CDR3 region is CASSVPTDTYEQFF. The CDR3 bases are TGTGCCAGCAGCGTCCCGACAGATACCTACGAGCAGTTCTTC.

The V call is TRBV12-3 or TRBV12-4, the J call TRBJ2-1; 9 positions agree with TRBD1. This CDR3 is built from 16 residues. V lost 3 bases and J lost 13; bases outside the gene matches: 16. The CDR3 protein is CASSFPGQGVVETQFF. In DNA, the CDR3 is TGTGCCAGCAGTTTCCCGGGACAGGGTGTGGTGGAGACCCAGTTCTTC.

This chain uses TRBV7-2 with TRBJ2-1; maybe TRBD1 (6 bases). The CDR3 spans 16 residues. V gave up 1 base and J gave up 8 bases, with 18 bases separating them. The germline gives CDR1 SGHTA, CDR2 FQGNSA. The CDR3 here is CASSLEAYQGSDEQFF. The CDR3, as DNA: TGTGCCAGCAGCTTAGAGGCCTACCAGGGGTCCGATGAGCAGTTCTTC.